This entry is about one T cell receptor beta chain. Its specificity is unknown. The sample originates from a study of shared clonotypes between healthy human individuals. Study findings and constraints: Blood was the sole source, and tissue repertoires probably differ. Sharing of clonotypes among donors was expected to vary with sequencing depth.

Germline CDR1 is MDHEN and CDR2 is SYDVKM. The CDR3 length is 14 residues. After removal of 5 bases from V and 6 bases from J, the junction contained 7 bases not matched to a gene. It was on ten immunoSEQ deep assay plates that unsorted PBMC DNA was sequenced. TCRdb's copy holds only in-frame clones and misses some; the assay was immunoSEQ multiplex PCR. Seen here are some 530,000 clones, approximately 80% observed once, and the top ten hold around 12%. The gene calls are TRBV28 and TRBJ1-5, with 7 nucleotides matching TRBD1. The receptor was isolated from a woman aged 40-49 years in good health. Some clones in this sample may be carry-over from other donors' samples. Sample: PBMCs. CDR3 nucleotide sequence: TGTGCCAGCAGTCCAGGGGGGGGAGTTCAGCCCCAGCATTTT. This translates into CASSPGGGVQPQHF.